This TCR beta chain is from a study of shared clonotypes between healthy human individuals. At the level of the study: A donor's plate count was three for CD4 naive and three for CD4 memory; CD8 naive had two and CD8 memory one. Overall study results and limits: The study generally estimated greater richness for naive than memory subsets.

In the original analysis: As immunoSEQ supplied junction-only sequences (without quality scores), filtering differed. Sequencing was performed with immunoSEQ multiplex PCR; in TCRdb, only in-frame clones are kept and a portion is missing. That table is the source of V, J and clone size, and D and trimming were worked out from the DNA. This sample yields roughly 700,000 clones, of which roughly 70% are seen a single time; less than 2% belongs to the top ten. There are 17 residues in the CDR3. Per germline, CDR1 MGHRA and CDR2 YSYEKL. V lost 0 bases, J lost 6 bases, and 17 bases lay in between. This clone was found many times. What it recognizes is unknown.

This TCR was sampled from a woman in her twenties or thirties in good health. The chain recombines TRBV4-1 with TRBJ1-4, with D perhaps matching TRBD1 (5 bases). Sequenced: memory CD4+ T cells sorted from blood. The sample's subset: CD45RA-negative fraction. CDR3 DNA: TGCGCCAGCAGCCAAGATATAAAGGAAGGGACCTATGAAAAACTGTTTTTT. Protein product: CASSQDIKEGTYEKLFF.